This TCR beta chain came from a study of patients and donors after allogeneic stem cell transplantation. CDR3 size: 15 residues. V was trimmed by 6 bases and J by 2 bases, leaving 17 bases between them. Germline CDR1 is SGHRS and CDR2 is YFSETQ. TCRdb passed the RT-PCR reads through MiXCR, listing each CDR3 protein once. The profile shows around 150,000 distinct CDR3 sequences, about 29% of them singletons. This clonotype appeared a few times. The receptor was isolated from a human donor who was either an allogeneic HSCT recipient or a stem cell or donor lymphocyte infusion donor (not recorded which). It is not recorded whose cells these are; they may come from a transplant donor. The chain links TRBV5-1 to TRBJ2-5; possible D gene TRBD2, 5 bases. Sequencing was performed on blood, either unsorted or a sorted T cell fraction (not recorded which). The CDR3 nucleotides read TGCGCCAGCACACCTCTGTTCGGGAATCAAGAGACCCAGTACTTC. This sequence encodes CASTPLFGNQETQYF.